The clone carrying this TCR beta chain was counted at least ten times. Its target is unknown. The data stem from a study of neurological immune-mediated disorders. Volunteers from a blood bank in Maryland, USA, made up the healthy controls. The sorted libraries involved the use of 900,000 to 1,000,000 CD4+ or CD8+ T cells. Each TCR transcript was tagged with a 10-nucleotide random UMI during 5'RACE. TCRdb reprocessed the 5' RACE reads with MiXCR, giving one entry per CDR3 protein. The profile shows fewer than 40,000 distinct CDR3 sequences, less than 6% of them singletons. V lost 3 bases to trimming and J lost 7 bases; unmatched junction nucleotides: 8. CDR1 is DFQATT and CDR2 is SNEGSKA in the germline V gene (reference sequence). The CDR3 has 14 residues. Findings and caveats of the study: Expanded clones shared no CDR3 amino acid sequences across subjects, suggesting private repertoires in all groups.

The chain combines TRBV20-1 with TRBJ1-4, with 7 bases matching TRBD1. This sequence was found in a woman aged 45-65 years in good health. Input material: CD4+ T cells from blood. Written as DNA, the CDR3 is TGCAGTGCTAGGAGGACAGGAAGAGGTGAAAAACTGTTTTTT. It yields the protein CSARRTGRGEKLFF.